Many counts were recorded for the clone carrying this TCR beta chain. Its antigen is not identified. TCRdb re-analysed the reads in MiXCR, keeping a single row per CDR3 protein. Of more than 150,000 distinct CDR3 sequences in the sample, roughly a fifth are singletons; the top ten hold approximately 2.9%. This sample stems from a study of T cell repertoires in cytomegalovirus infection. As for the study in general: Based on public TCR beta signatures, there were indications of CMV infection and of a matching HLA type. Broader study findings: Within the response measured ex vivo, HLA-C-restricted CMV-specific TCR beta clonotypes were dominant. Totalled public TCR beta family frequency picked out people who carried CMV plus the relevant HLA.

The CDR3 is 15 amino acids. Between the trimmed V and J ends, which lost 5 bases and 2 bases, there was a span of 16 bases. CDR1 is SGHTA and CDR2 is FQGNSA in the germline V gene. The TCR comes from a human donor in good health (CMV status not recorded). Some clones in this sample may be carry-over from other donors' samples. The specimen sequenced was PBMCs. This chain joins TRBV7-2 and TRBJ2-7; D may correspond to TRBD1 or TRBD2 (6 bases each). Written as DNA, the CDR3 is TGTGCCAGCAGCCCCGGCCGGGGGCGGACCTACGAGCAGTACTTC. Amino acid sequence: CASSPGRGRTYEQYF.